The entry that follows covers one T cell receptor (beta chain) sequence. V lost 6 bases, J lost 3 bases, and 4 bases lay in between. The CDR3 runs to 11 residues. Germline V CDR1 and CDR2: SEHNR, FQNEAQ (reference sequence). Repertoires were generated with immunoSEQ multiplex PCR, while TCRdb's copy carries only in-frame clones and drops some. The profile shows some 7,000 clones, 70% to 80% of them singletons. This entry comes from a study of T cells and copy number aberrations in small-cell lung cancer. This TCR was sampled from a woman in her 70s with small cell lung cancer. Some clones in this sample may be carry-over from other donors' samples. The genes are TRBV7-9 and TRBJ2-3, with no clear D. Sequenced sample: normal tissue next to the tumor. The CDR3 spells CASRMTDTQYF. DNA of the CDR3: TGTGCCAGCAGAATGACAGATACGCAGTATTTT.